These 30 T cell receptor beta chains share one sample of origin, sequenced in a study of cytomegalovirus exposure and HLA in healthy donors. This PCR relied on a set of 60 Vbeta primers and 13 Jbeta primers. Only in-frame clones appear in the TCRdb table, and some are missing; sequencing was by immunoSEQ multiplex PCR. The sample consists of 100,000 to 150,000 clones, just under 80% of them appearing once. The sample consisted of PBMCs. The receptors here all came from a woman aged 18-29 years in good health and CMV-seronegative.

The chain uses TRBV9 and TRBJ1-5, with D tentatively TRBD1 (5 bases). V gave up 7 bases and J gave up 7 bases, with 18 bases separating them. Germline assignment: CDR1 SGDLS and CDR2 YYNGEE. The CDR3 has 14 residues. This CDR3 reads CASSRGILGQPQHF. The CDR3 region has the DNA TGTGCCAGCTCCCGGGGGATCCTGGGGCAGCCCCAGCATTTT.

This chain uses TRBV5-1 with TRBJ1-1; 7 bases align to TRBD1. The germline gives CDR1 SGHRS, CDR2 YFSETQ. J gave up 4 bases and V 4 bases, and 10 bases lay outside the gene matches. The CDR3 runs to 15 residues. CDR3 bases: TGCGCCAGCAGCGTAATCCAGGGGGGCGGCACTGAAGCTTTCTTT. This encodes CASSVIQGGGTEAFF.

Here the CDR3 reads CASSLDQGRNTEAFF. The CDR3 nucleotides read TGTGCCAGCAGCTTGGACCAGGGCAGGAACACTGAAGCTTTCTTT. The chain employs TRBV5-4 and TRBJ1-1; D possibly corresponds to TRBD1 (5 bases). The CDR3 covers 15 residues. In germline, CDR1 is SGHNT, CDR2 YYREEE (reference sequence). Trimming shortened V by 0 bases and J by 1 base, and 10 bases separated the two germline ends.

The rearrangement joins TRBV5-1 to TRBJ2-7, with D unresolved. The germline gives CDR1 SGHRS, CDR2 YFSETQ. This CDR3 contains 12 residues. V lost 4 bases and J lost 3, with 8 bases in between. CDR3 loop: CASSASYYEQYF. The DNA for the CDR3 is TGCGCCAGCAGCGCCTCCTACTACGAGCAGTACTTC.

This clone appeared a single time. The rearrangement uses TRBV29-1 and TRBJ1-1, with 7 positions matching TRBD1. Germline loops: CDR1 SQVTM, CDR2 ANQGSEA. Losses at the gene ends were 6 bases for V and 7 bases for J; bases not matched to a gene: 5. This CDR3 region has 11 residues. CDR3 amino acids: CSVTGTVEAFF. The CDR3 DNA follows: TGCAGCGTGACAGGGACGGTTGAAGCTTTCTTT.

The chain is built from TRBV6-1 and TRBJ2-1; TRBD2 aligns across 8 bases. The CDR3 spans 16 residues. Germline CDR1 MNHNS, CDR2 SASEGT. The ends lost 1 base at V and 7 bases at J; junction bases unmatched: 9. The CDR3 here is CASSEGYGGLDNEQFF. CDR3 coding DNA: TGTGCCAGCAGTGAAGGGTACGGGGGACTAGATAATGAGCAGTTCTTC.

CDR3 DNA: TGCGCCAGCAGCCCTGTGACTAGCGGGAGGATTGATGAGCAGTTCTTC. Its protein is CASSPVTSGRIDEQFF. The rearrangement uses TRBV5-1 and TRBJ2-1; the match to TRBD2 covers 13 bases. V gave up 4 bases and J gave up 8 bases; unmatched junction bases: 9. CDR1 is SGHRS and CDR2 is YFSETQ in the germline V gene. The CDR3 totals 16 residues.

The chain is built from TRBV30 and TRBJ1-2; D not resolved. Germline V lookup: CDR1 GTSNPN, CDR2 SVGIG (reference sequence). This CDR3 contains 11 residues. Trimming shortened V by 3 bases and J by 6 bases, and 8 bases separated the two germline ends. CDR3 sequence (DNA): TGTGCCTGGAGCCTTTCTCATGGCTACACCTTC. Its translation is CAWSLSHGYTF.

The chain uses TRBV14 and TRBJ2-5, with a weak D call TRBD2 (5 bases). The CDR3 is 13 amino acids. Looked up from germline, CDR1 is SGHDN and CDR2 is FVKESK. Trimming removed 4 bases from V and 3 bases from J, with 9 bases in between. DNA for the CDR3: TGTGCCAGCAGCCCCGGAGGTGAAGAGACCCAGTACTTC. It yields the protein CASSPGGEETQYF.

This rearrangement joins TRBV5-4 to TRBJ2-3; possible D gene TRBD1, 5 bases. CDR1 is SGHNT and CDR2 is YYREEE in the germline V gene (reference sequence). V lost 1 base to trimming and J lost 4 bases, with 13 bases between them. The CDR3 is 15 amino acids. In DNA form, the CDR3 reads TGTGCCAGCAGCTTGTCGCCCTTAGGGGCAGATACGCAGTATTTT. Its translation is CASSLSPLGADTQYF.

The chain joins TRBV18 to TRBJ2-7, with 8 bases fitting TRBD1. The CDR3 runs to 18 residues. CDR1 and CDR2 from the germline V gene are KGHSH and LQKENI. J lost 0 bases, V lost 3 bases, and 13 bases had no gene match. CDR3 bases: TGTGCCAGCTCACCCAACACTCTGGGGACAGGCCTCTCCTACGAGCAGTACTTC. Residues: CASSPNTLGTGLSYEQYF. Combining the CDR3 with reference TRBV18 and TRBJ2-7 gives the whole variable domain NAGVMQNPRHLVRRRGQEARLRCSPMKGHSHVYWYRQLPEEGLKFMVYLQKENIIDESGMPKERFSAEFPKEGPSILRIQQVVRGDSAAYFCASSPNTLGTGLSYEQYFGPGTRLTVT.

CDR3 sequence: CASSLSGGRYNEQFF. CDR3 DNA: TGTGCCAGCAGCTTATCCGGCGGGAGGTACAATGAGCAGTTCTTC. This sequence joins TRBV11-3 and TRBJ2-1, with 8 nucleotides matching TRBD2. Germline CDR1 and CDR2: SGHNT and YENEEA. V dropped 2 bases and J dropped 4; count of bases not matched to a gene: 4. This CDR3 region has 15 residues.

The chain recombines TRBV30 with TRBJ2-7; TRBD2 might be the D (5 bases). The CDR3 is made up of 14 amino acids. The germline gives CDR1 GTSNPN, CDR2 SVGIG (reference sequence). Trimming stripped 3 bases from V and 0 bases from J, with 12 bases between. In DNA form, the CDR3 reads TGTGCCTGGAGGCCGGGAATAAGCTCCTACGAGCAGTACTTC. As protein: CAWRPGISSYEQYF. Variable domain in full (rest from reference TRBV30 and TRBJ2-7): SQTIHQWPATLVQPVGSPLSLECTVEGTSNPNLYWYRQAAGRGLQLLFYSVGIGQISSEVPQNLSASRPQDRQFILSSKKLLLSDSGFYLCAWRPGISSYEQYFGPGTRLTVT.

This clone was detected a few times. The chain recombines TRBV18 with TRBJ1-1; 7 nucleotides align to TRBD1. After removal of 2 bases from V and 0 bases from J, the junction contained 6 bases not matched to a gene. CDR1 and CDR2 from the germline V gene are KGHSH and LQKENI. The CDR3 contains 16 residues. CDR3 protein: CASSPSLTGMNTEAFF. The CDR3 DNA is TGTGCCAGCTCACCATCCTTGACAGGGATGAACACTGAAGCTTTCTTT.

J is TRBJ2-2 and V is TRBV4-2; 8 nucleotides line up with TRBD2. This CDR3 comprises 19 residues. The germline CDR1 and CDR2 sequences are LGHNA and YNFKEQ. The V and J ends lost 1 base and 3 bases, in that order; junction bases with no gene match: 13. DNA of the CDR3: TGTGCCAGCAGCCAAGGCTCACGGGGGGCTAGCGGGTACACCGGGGAGCTGTTTTTT. The encoded protein is CASSQGSRGASGYTGELFF.

This chain joins TRBV9 and TRBJ2-1, with a tentative D call TRBD1 (5 bases). The germline V and J ends were trimmed by 4 bases and 6 bases, with 11 bases remaining between them. This CDR3 comprises 13 residues. CDR1 is SGDLS and CDR2 is YYNGEE in the germline V gene. CDR3: CASSPGPSNEQFF. CDR3 sequence (DNA): TGTGCCAGCAGCCCAGGGCCGAGCAATGAGCAGTTCTTC.

The V gene is TRBV25-1, the J gene TRBJ2-3, with D maybe TRBD2 (5 bases). Between the trimmed V and J ends, which lost 8 bases and 1 base, there was a span of 25 bases. This CDR3 spans 18 amino acids. Looked up from germline, CDR1 is MGHDK and CDR2 is SYGVNS. CDR3 protein: CASAGSLASNPRTDTQYF. Written as DNA, the CDR3 is TGTGCCAGCGCCGGATCGCTAGCTTCGAACCCCCGCACAGATACGCAGTATTTT.

The chain combines TRBV11-2 with TRBJ1-1, with a tentative D call TRBD1 (6 bases). CDR3 length: 15 residues. V was pared by 5 bases and J by 0 bases, with 13 bases between. CDR1 SGHAT and CDR2 FQNNGV come from the germline V gene. The CDR3 region is CASSLTDSMNTEAFF. The CDR3, as DNA: TGTGCCAGCAGCCTAACGGACAGCATGAACACTGAAGCTTTCTTT. Combining the CDR3 with reference TRBV11-2 and TRBJ1-1 gives the whole variable domain EAGVAQSPRYKIIEKRQSVAFWCNPISGHATLYWYQQILGQGPKLLIQFQNNGVVDDSQLPKDRFSAERLKGVDSTLKIQPAKLEDSAVYLCASSLTDSMNTEAFFGQGTRLTVV.

This chain links TRBV7-9 with TRBJ1-5, with D possibly matching TRBD1 (5 bases). The germline gives CDR1 SEHNR, CDR2 FQNEAQ (reference sequence). The germline V and J ends were trimmed by 5 bases and 4 bases, with 15 bases remaining between them. This CDR3 has 15 amino acids. CDR3 residues: CASSRGSGENQPQHF. The CDR3 nucleotides read TGTGCCAGCAGCCGCGGGTCGGGGGAAAATCAGCCCCAGCATTTT.

CDR3 sequence reads: CASPGLEGSEQFF. The CDR3 coding sequence is TGTGCCAGCCCGGGACTAGAGGGTAGTGAGCAGTTCTTC. The V and J genes are TRBV7-9 and TRBJ2-1; TRBD2 matches at 8 bases. This CDR3 is built from 13 residues. The germline V gene encodes CDR1 SEHNR and CDR2 FQNEAQ (reference sequence). The trim removed 8 bases at V and 9 bases at J, leaving 9 bases unmatched.

The chain has TRBV9 and TRBJ2-5; D perhaps matches TRBD2 (7 bases). Germline CDR1 is SGDLS and CDR2 is YYNGEE. V was pared by 0 bases and J by 2 bases, with 14 bases between. The CDR3 contains 16 residues. CDR3 sequence (DNA): TGTGCCAGCAGCGTAGAGTGGACAGCGGGGCAAGAGACCCAGTACTTC. Protein product: CASSVEWTAGQETQYF.

The count of this clone is one. The chain carries TRBV9 and TRBJ1-3; a possible D gene is TRBD1 (6 bases). V lost 2 bases, J lost 0 bases, and 9 bases lay in between. The CDR3 has 15 residues. CDR1 is SGDLS and CDR2 is YYNGEE in the germline V gene. The DNA of the CDR3 is TGTGCCAGCAGCGTGGGGGGGCACTCTGGAAACACCATATATTTT. This sequence encodes CASSVGGHSGNTIYF.

There are a few counts of this clone. This rearrangement joins TRBV5-4 to TRBJ1-1; no definite D call. CDR3 length: 13 amino acids. Trimming removed 4 bases from V and 1 base from J, with 8 bases in between. Germline V gene sequence: CDR1 SGHNT, CDR2 YYREEE (reference sequence). The CDR3 sequence is CASSHRGNTEAFF. In DNA form, the CDR3 reads TGTGCCAGCAGCCACCGGGGGAACACTGAAGCTTTCTTT.

The genes are TRBV30 and TRBJ2-5, with 9 bases matching TRBD2. The germline gives CDR1 GTSNPN, CDR2 SVGIG (reference sequence). V gave up 4 bases and J gave up 9 bases; unmatched junction bases: 18. The CDR3 covers 16 residues. Here the CDR3 reads CAWTPGVAGVNGAQYF. For the CDR3, the DNA is TGTGCCTGGACCCCTGGGGTAGCGGGAGTCAATGGGGCCCAGTACTTC.

V is TRBV6-1 and J is TRBJ2-3; 12 bases match TRBD2. After removal of 6 bases from V and 0 bases from J, the junction contained 1 base not matched to a gene. This CDR3 has 15 amino acids. Germline loops: CDR1 MNHNS, CDR2 SASEGT. As DNA, the CDR3 is TGTGCCAGCAGCGGACTAGCGGGAAGCACAGATACGCAGTATTTT. This gives the protein CASSGLAGSTDTQYF.

DNA of the CDR3: TGTGCCAGCAGAACGACAGGGCTGCCGGGCTACACCTTC. This encodes CASRTTGLPGYTF. The V call is TRBV6-5, the J call TRBJ1-2; 7 bases fit TRBD1. Trimming cost V 6 bases and J 8 bases; bases outside gene matches: 9. The germline V gene has CDR1 MNHEY and CDR2 SVGAGI. The CDR3 runs to 13 residues.

The chain has TRBV4-1 and TRBJ1-4; 12 bases match TRBD1. The germline V gene encodes CDR1 MGHRA and CDR2 YSYEKL. J gave up 7 bases and V 4 bases, and 4 bases lay outside the gene matches. This CDR3 contains 15 residues. CDR3 sequence reads: CASSLGTGGFEKLFF. In nucleotides, the CDR3 is TGCGCCAGCAGCCTAGGGACAGGGGGCTTTGAAAAACTGTTTTTT.

In DNA, the CDR3 is TGTGCCAGCAGCTCCCCGGGTAGGTCCTACAATGAGCAGTTCTTC. Translating gives CASSSPGRSYNEQFF. The chain links TRBV9 to TRBJ2-1; D gene unclear. Trimming removed 4 bases from V and 1 base from J, with 12 bases in between. This CDR3 is 15 amino acids long. The germline V gene has CDR1 SGDLS and CDR2 YYNGEE. Variable domain in full (rest from reference TRBV9 and TRBJ2-1): DSGVTQTPKHLITATGQRVTLRCSPRSGDLSVYWYQQSLDQGLQFLIQYYNGEERAKGNILERFSAQQFPDLHSELNLSSLELGDSALYFCASSSPGRSYNEQFFGPGTRLTVL.

This clone showed up just a few times. A junction boundary mismatches the germline segment, possibly from a read error. The chain recombines TRBV4-1 with TRBJ1-2, with 9 bases lining up with TRBD1. The CDR3 consists of 18 residues. Per the germline V gene, CDR1 is MGHRA and CDR2 is YSYEKL. CDR3 coding DNA: TGCGCCATCAGCCAAGAGGTGACAGGGGGACTTCCTCTTTATGGCTACACCTTC. Residues: CAISQEVTGGLPLYGYTF.

The table lists this clone with a few counts. This chain joins TRBV11-1 and TRBJ2-1; possibly TRBD2 for D (7 bases). Germline V gene data show CDR1 as SGHAT and CDR2 as FQDESV (reference sequence). The CDR3 consists of 16 residues. V lost 5 bases and J lost 7, with 21 bases in between. CDR3 loop: CASSGGGGLLGNEQFF. The CDR3 nucleotides are TGTGCCAGCAGCGGTGGGGGGGGCTTGTTAGGAAATGAGCAGTTCTTC. Full variable domain (missing parts from reference TRBV11-1 and TRBJ2-1): EAEVAQSPRYKITEKSQAVAFWCDPISGHATLYWYRQILGQGPELLVQFQDESVVDDSQLPKDRFSAERLKGVDSTLKIQPAELGDSAMYLCASSGGGGLLGNEQFFGPGTRLTVL.